Presented here are 26 T cell receptor gamma chains from one specimen sequenced in a study of γδ T cells in repeated Plasmodium falciparum infection. Gammadelta T cells were flow-sorted from PBMC into Vgamma9/Vdelta2+ and Vdelta2-negative populations for bulk analysis. TCRdb fed the multiplex PCR reads to CATT. The sample holds some 14,000 gamma-chain clones, 1.6% seen once. The sample was gamma-delta T cells from blood. The receptors derive from a pool of human donors (malaria-infected and uninfected, not separated).

The sample holds a few counts of this clone. The protein recorded in TCRdb matches a much larger clone and deviates from this DNA's translation at residue 6, suggesting a read error; the protein here is obtained by translating the DNA. The chain employs TRGV9 and TRGJ1 or TRGJ2. The J gene was not available in TCRdb and was assigned here by matching the DNA to germline segments. The V gene end was trimmed by 5 bases and the J gene end by 6 bases; junction bases not matched to a gene: 10. The CDR3 has 13 residues. Looked up from germline, CDR1 is GITISATS and CDR2 is ISYDGTV (reference sequence). The CDR3 coding sequence is TGTGCCTTGTGGGTGTGGCCTTTTTATAAGAAACTCTTT. It encodes CALWVWPFYKKLF.

A remark on this clone: No DNA is shown, since the ends of the CDR3 on it are uncertain; the CDR3 is the one TCRdb lists. Called V gene: TRGV2; the J gene was not called. Counting both end residues, the CDR3 totals 21 amino acids. CDR1 is EGSNGY and CDR2 is YDSYNSKV in the germline V gene. The CDR3 here is CATWGGPGIIIRNSLAVEQHF.

This clone was detected only a few times. The translation of this DNA and the TCRdb protein of a much larger clone differ at residue 13, probably owing to a read error; the protein shown here is translated from the DNA. No J gene call was made, and the V gene is TRGV4. Germline CDR1 is EGSTGY and CDR2 is YDSYTSSV. This CDR3 has 15 residues. Written as DNA, the CDR3 is TGTGCCACCTGGGATGGGCCGTTTTATTATTATAAGAGACTCTTT. This codes for CATWDGPFYYYKRLF.

Within the sample, this clone is medium-sized. Other DNA sequences in this specimen translate into the identical CDR3. J is TRGJ1 or TRGJ2 and V is TRGV8. There are 13 residues in the CDR3. V lost 6 bases and J lost 6; bases outside the gene matches: 11. CDR1 and CDR2 from the germline V gene are VENAVY and YDSYNSRV. CDR3 region: CATWNPPGYKKLF. The CDR3 region has the DNA TGTGCCACCTGGAACCCCCCCGGTTATAAGAAACTCTTT.

With respect to this clone: TCRdb's listed protein matches a much larger clone and diverges from this DNA's translation at residue 3, likely through a read error; the protein shown comes from the DNA. The CDR3, as DNA: TGTGCCATCTGGGACGGGCCTCGCCATAAGAAACTCTTT. Translated, it gives CAIWDGPRHKKLF. The genes are TRGV2 and TRGJ1 or TRGJ2. TCRdb does not report a J gene; here it was assigned by matching the DNA to germline references. The CDR3 consists of 13 residues. Germline V gives CDR1 EGSNGY, CDR2 YDSYNSKV.

This clone was seen a few times. TCRdb has a much larger clone's protein, which differs at residue 8 from the translation of this DNA, likely because of a read error; what is shown is the protein translated from the DNA. V is TRGV5 and J is TRGJ1 or TRGJ2. No J segment appears in TCRdb, so it was assigned here by matching the sequence to germline. Germline V CDR1 and CDR2: VINAFY, YDVSNSKD. This CDR3 has 13 amino acids. Trimming removed 2 bases from V and 5 bases from J; junction bases left unmatched: 6. The CDR3 here is CATWDTFDYKKLF. In DNA, the CDR3 is TGTGCCACCTGGGACACGTTTGATTATAAGAAACTCTTT.

In this sample, this clone turned up many times. TCRdb's protein, taken from a much larger clone, differs from this DNA's translation at residue 9, likely owing to a read error; the protein displayed comes from the DNA. The chain recombines TRGV9 with TRGJP1. The J gene was missing in TCRdb and was found by matching the end of the DNA to germline. This CDR3 has 12 residues. In germline, CDR1 is GITISATS, CDR2 ISYDGTV (reference sequence). V lost 5 bases and J lost 16; bases outside the gene matches: 13. The CDR3 DNA sequence: TGTGCCTTGTGGGTCCGGGTGGGGTCCAAGATATTT. Its protein is CALWVRVGSKIF.

In its sample, this clone was seen many times. For this DNA, TCRdb reports the protein of a much larger clone, which diverges at residue 7, most likely from a read error; the protein presented here is translated directly from the DNA. The V and J genes are TRGV2 and TRGJ1 or TRGJ2. CDR1 is EGSNGY and CDR2 is YDSYNSKV in the germline V gene. The V segment lost 0 bases and the J segment 8 bases; nucleotides outside the gene matches: 4. This CDR3 contains 12 residues. The CDR3 DNA sequence: TGTGCCACCTGGGACGGGTATCATAAGAAACTCTTT. This encodes CATWDGYHKKLF.

This clone was observed a handful of times. A far larger clone is only one base removed, so a read error is likely. The same CDR3 is also encoded by other DNA sequences in this sample. The V and J genes are TRGV9 and TRGJP. The J gene is not listed in TCRdb, so it was assigned here from a DNA match to germline. CDR3 length: 17 residues. Germline lookup yields CDR1 GITISATS and CDR2 ISYDGTV (reference sequence). The CDR3 is CALWVVVQELGKKIKVF. CDR3 nucleotide sequence: TGTGCCCTGTGGGTGGTGGTACAAGAGTTGGGCAAAAAAATCAAGGTATTT.

This clone was observed a handful of times. It is likely a read error: a sequence one base away is far more abundant. The same CDR3 arises from other DNA sequences in this sample as well. There is no J gene call, but TRGV9 is given as the V gene. This CDR3 spans 29 amino acids. The V gene's germline CDR1 is GITISATS and CDR2 ISYDGTV (reference sequence). CDR3 DNA sequence: TGTGCCTTGTGGGAGGTGCAAAAGGTGGGATTGGCAGTGGAACAACACTGGTTGTCACAGGTAAGTATCGGAAGAATACAACATTTC. Its translation is CALWEVQKVGLAVEQHWLSQVSIGRIQHF.

The sample holds many counts of this clone. A far larger clone differs by one base, so this is likely a read error. Other DNA sequences in the same sample also yield this CDR3. The V gene is TRGV9, the J gene TRGJP2. The J gene comes from matching the DNA to germline here; TCRdb lacks it. Germline lookup yields CDR1 GITISATS and CDR2 ISYDGTV (reference sequence). The CDR3 extends over 15 amino acids. With 3 bases clipped from V and 3 bases from J, the junction kept 7 bases outside the gene matches. For the CDR3, the DNA is TGTGCCTTGTGGGAGCCTGTCGGTAGTGATTGGATCAAGACGTTT. Encoded protein: CALWEPVGSDWIKTF.

This clone was recorded many times. TCRdb records a much larger clone's protein for this DNA, with a difference at residue 5 that likely arises from a read error; the protein given is the translation of the DNA. The V gene is TRGV9, the J gene TRGJ1 or TRGJ2. Germline V gene data show CDR1 as GITISATS and CDR2 as ISYDGTV (reference sequence). CDR3 length: 12 residues. Trimming cost V 4 bases and J 14 bases; bases outside gene matches: 14. CDR3 sequence reads: CALWDVQTSELF. CDR3 bases: TGTGCCTTGTGGGATGTGCAAACTTCGGAACTCTTT.

In this sample, this clone turned up a few times. The protein TCRdb lists belongs to a much larger clone and differs from this DNA's translation at residue 3, which points to a read error; the protein shown is made from the DNA. The chain has TRGV5 and TRGJ1 or TRGJ2. Germline loops: CDR1 VINAFY, CDR2 YDVSNSKD. This CDR3 spans 15 amino acids. CDR3 nucleotides: TGTGCCTCCTGGGACAGGCCCTCCCATTATTATAAGAAACTCTTT. It is translated as CASWDRPSHYYKKLF.

This clone has ten or more counts. TCRdb's listed protein matches a much larger clone and diverges from this DNA's translation at residue 8, likely through a read error; the protein shown comes from the DNA. This chain uses TRGV9 with TRGJ1 or TRGJ2. TCRdb gives no J gene; it was assigned here by matching the DNA to germline. The CDR3 spans 14 residues. Germline values: CDR1 GITISATS, CDR2 ISYDGTV (reference sequence). J lost 3 bases, V lost 2 bases, and 7 bases had no gene match. The CDR3 DNA follows: TGTGCCTTGTGGGAGGCCCACTCTTATTATAAGAAACTCTTT. Translated: CALWEAHSYYKKLF.

This clone appeared many times. Being one base from a much bigger clone, this may be a read error. The J gene is TRGJ1 or TRGJ2, the V gene TRGV5. The CDR3 is 14 residues long. Germline V CDR1 and CDR2: VINAFY, YDVSNSKD. J gave up 12 bases and V 0 bases, and 14 bases lay outside the gene matches. The CDR3 bases are TGTGCCACCTGGGACAGGTGGCACCTAGGTGCGAAACTCTTT. This sequence encodes CATWDRWHLGAKLF.

In regard to this clone: For this DNA, TCRdb reports the protein of a much larger clone, which diverges at residue 4, most likely from a read error; the protein presented here is translated directly from the DNA. The V call is TRGV2, the J call TRGJ1 or TRGJ2. This CDR3 has 15 amino acids. Germline assignment: CDR1 EGSNGY and CDR2 YDSYNSKV. CDR3 nucleotides: TGTGCCACCTTGGACGGGCTGGGGGATTATTATAAGAAACTCTTT. Translating it yields CATLDGLGDYYKKLF.

Many counts were recorded for this clone. The amino acid sequence in TCRdb belongs to a much larger clone and departs from this DNA's translation at residue 7, likely a sequencing read error; the sequence shown is translated from the DNA. The chain is built from TRGV9 and TRGJ1 or TRGJ2. TCRdb leaves out the J gene; it was filled in here by matching the DNA to germline. V was pared by 4 bases and J by 6 bases, with 12 bases of the junction left unmatched. CDR3 length: 14 residues. CDR1 is GITISATS and CDR2 is ISYDGTV in the germline V gene (reference sequence). The CDR3 DNA reads as TGTGCCTTGTGGGACCCCGCCCTTGGTTATAAGAAACTCTTT. Translating gives CALWDPALGYKKLF.

This clone was found many times. Since a far larger clone is one base different, this is likely a read error. Other DNA sequences in this specimen translate into the identical CDR3. J is TRGJ1 or TRGJ2 and V is TRGV3. TCRdb supplies no J gene; here it was assigned by aligning the nucleotide sequence to germline. The CDR3 is 14 residues long. Germline loops: CDR1 VTNTFY, CDR2 YDVSTARD (reference sequence). V gave up 2 bases and J gave up 5 bases; unmatched junction bases: 9. CDR3 sequence reads: CATWDKQSDYKKLF. The CDR3 nucleotides are TGTGCCACCTGGGACAAACAGTCAGATTATAAGAAACTCTTT.

This clone was found many times. The TCRdb record carries a much larger clone's protein, which differs from this DNA's translation at residue 15; a read error is the likely cause, and the protein listed here is the DNA translation. The chain couples TRGV9 to TRGJP1. TCRdb leaves out the J gene; it was filled in here by matching the DNA to germline. Germline-derived CDR1 and CDR2 are GITISATS and ISYDGTV (reference sequence). CDR3 length equals 16 residues. V was clipped by 4 bases and J by 15 bases; unmatched bases: 23. CDR3 amino acids: CALWETEELGKKIKIF. The CDR3 region has the DNA TGTGCCTTGTGGGAAACGGAGGAGTTGGGCAAAAAAATCAAGATATTT.

There are many counts of this clone. TCRdb attributes to this sequence the protein of a much larger clone, which differs from the DNA translation at residue 17; a read error is likely, and the protein displayed is translated from the DNA. This chain joins TRGV9 and TRGJP. The J gene was missing in TCRdb and was found by matching the end of the DNA to germline. CDR1 and CDR2 from the germline V gene are GITISATS and ISYDGTV (reference sequence). The V segment lost 0 bases and the J segment 23 bases; nucleotides outside the gene matches: 25. There are 18 residues in the CDR3. The CDR3 protein is CALWEVKTLFSSGWFKVF. CDR3 bases: TGTGCCTTGTGGGAGGTGAAAACTCTTTTTTCCTCTGGTTGGTTCAAGGTATTT.

This clone was recorded many times. The rearrangement uses TRGV9 and TRGJP. The J gene was not available in TCRdb and was assigned here by matching the DNA to germline segments. Germline CDR1 GITISATS, CDR2 ISYDGTV (reference sequence). The CDR3 contains 20 residues. After removal of 0 bases from V and 6 bases from J, the junction contained 14 bases not matched to a gene. The DNA for the CDR3 is TGTGCCTTGTGGGAGGTGCAACGTCGGGCGGGAGAGTTGGGCAAAAAAATCAAGGTATTT. It is translated as CALWEVQRRAGELGKKIKVF.

This clone turned up a few times. The TCRdb protein, from a much larger clone, departs from this DNA's translation at residue 5, likely by read error; the protein shown derives from the DNA. The chain recombines TRGV9 with TRGJP. The J gene, left out of TCRdb, was set here by checking the DNA against germline. The CDR3 is 18 amino acids. Germline V gene sequence: CDR1 GITISATS, CDR2 ISYDGTV (reference sequence). The CDR3 sequence: CALWGVHGHELGKKIKVF. In DNA, the CDR3 is TGTGCCTTGTGGGGGGTGCATGGACACGAGTTGGGCAAAAAAATCAAGGTATTT.

There are a few counts of this clone. A far larger clone differs by one base, so this is likely a read error. Other DNA variants within this sample encode the same CDR3. V usage is TRGV9 and J usage is TRGJP. CDR3 length: 18 amino acids. The germline V gene has CDR1 GITISATS and CDR2 ISYDGTV (reference sequence). The CDR3 sequence is CALWEVHSGELGKKIKVF. The CDR3 region has the DNA TGTGCCTTGTGGGAGGTGCATTCGGGAGAGTTGGGCAAGAAAATCAAGGTATTT.

This clone was observed a handful of times. A far larger clone is only one base removed, so a read error is likely. The limits of the CDR3 on the DNA are not certain, so only TCRdb's listed CDR3 is given. The sample contains more than one DNA sequence encoding this CDR3. No J gene was called, and the V gene is TRGV9. Germline loops: CDR1 GITISATS, CDR2 ISYDGTV (reference sequence). Counting both end residues, the CDR3 totals 29 amino acids. The chain's CDR3 is CALWEVRSNSLAVEQHLLSQVSIGRIQHF.

The sample holds many counts of this clone. TCRdb lists the protein of a much larger clone for this DNA, which differs at residue 6, so this is likely a read error; the protein given here is translated from the DNA itself. This chain uses TRGV9 with TRGJ1 or TRGJ2. The CDR3 contains 14 residues. V shed 2 bases, J shed 6 bases, and the junction held 10 bases outside the gene matches. Germline V gene data show CDR1 as GITISATS and CDR2 as ISYDGTV (reference sequence). The CDR3 DNA sequence: TGTGCCTTGTGGGAGGAGCCTTACGGTTATAAGAAACTCTTT. Translated: CALWEEPYGYKKLF.

In regard to this clone: A read error likely explains this, since a far larger clone differs by one base. Additional DNA sequences in this sample encode the identical CDR3. The gene calls are TRGV3 and TRGJ1 or TRGJ2. Germline matching of the DNA provided the J gene here, since TCRdb leaves it blank. Germline V lookup: CDR1 VTNTFY, CDR2 YDVSTARD (reference sequence). The CDR3 loop spans 12 amino acids. This CDR3 is CATWGLYYKKLF. The CDR3 nucleotides are TGTGCTACCTGGGGCCTATATTATAAGAAACTCTTT.